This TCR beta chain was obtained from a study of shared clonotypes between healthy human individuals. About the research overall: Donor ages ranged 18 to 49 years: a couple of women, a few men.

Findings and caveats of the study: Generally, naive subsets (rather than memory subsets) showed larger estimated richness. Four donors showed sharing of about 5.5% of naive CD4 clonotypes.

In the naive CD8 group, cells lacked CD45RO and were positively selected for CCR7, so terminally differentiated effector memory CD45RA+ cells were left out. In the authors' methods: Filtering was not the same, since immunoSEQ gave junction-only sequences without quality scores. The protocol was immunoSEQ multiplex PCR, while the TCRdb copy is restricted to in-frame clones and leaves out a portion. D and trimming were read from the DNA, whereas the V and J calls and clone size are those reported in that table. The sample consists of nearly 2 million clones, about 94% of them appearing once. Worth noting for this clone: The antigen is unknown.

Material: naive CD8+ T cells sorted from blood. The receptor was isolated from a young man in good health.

In nucleotides, the CDR3 is TGTGCCAGCAGCGTAGGAACCCAGGAGGTGGAAGAGCAGTACTTC. Residues: CASSVGTQEVEEQYF. This rearrangement joins TRBV9 to TRBJ2-7, with D perhaps TRBD2 (5 bases). Germline-derived CDR1 and CDR2 are SGDLS and YYNGEE. Deletions cut 0 bases from V and 7 bases from J, with 17 bases between. This CDR3 has 15 residues.